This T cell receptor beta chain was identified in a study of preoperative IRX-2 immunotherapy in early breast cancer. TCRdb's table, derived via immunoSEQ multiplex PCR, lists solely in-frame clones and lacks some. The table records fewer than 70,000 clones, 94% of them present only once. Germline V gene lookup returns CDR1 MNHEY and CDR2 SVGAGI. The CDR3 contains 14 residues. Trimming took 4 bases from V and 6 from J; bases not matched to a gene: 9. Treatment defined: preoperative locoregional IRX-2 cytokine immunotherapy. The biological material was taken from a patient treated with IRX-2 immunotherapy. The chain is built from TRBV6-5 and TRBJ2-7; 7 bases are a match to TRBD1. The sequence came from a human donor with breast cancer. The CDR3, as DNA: TGTGCCAGCAGTTCCTCCGGGACAGTGTTCGAGCAGTACTTC. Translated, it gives CASSSSGTVFEQYF.